This T cell receptor beta chain stems from a study of regulatory T cells in long-lasting Graves disease. Building the TCR beta libraries relied on iRepertoire HTBI primers, and CDR3 regions underwent Arm-PCR. MiXCR, applied by TCRdb to the multiplex PCR reads, yields one record per CDR3 protein. The table includes about 440,000 distinct CDR3 sequences, 15% detected once. In this sample, this clonotype turned up many times. Time point defined: newly diagnosed GD, antithyroid drugs for less than 3 months. The authors made the TCR library using RNA they extracted from PBMCs. This CDR3 contains 13 residues. V shed 3 bases and J shed 5 bases, with 10 bases lying between them. A further study also used this sample, focusing on T cells in Graves' hyperthyroidism and ophthalmopathy.

This TCR was recovered from a young woman with Graves disease. Sequenced here: peripheral blood mononuclear cells (PBMCs), sampled at new diagnosis, from a patient treated with antithyroid drugs. The V call is TRBV12-3 or TRBV12-4, the J call TRBJ2-5, with no clear D. CDR3 region: CASSFSSTETQYF. CDR3 DNA: TGTGCCAGCAGTTTTTCTAGTACCGAGACCCAGTACTTC.